This T cell receptor (beta chain) is drawn from a study of sequential checkpoint blockade in melanoma. As for the study in general: TCRβ was sequenced from DNA of about a hundred pretreatment tumors. General study findings and limits: Clinical benefit was about 30 times likelier when tumor T-cell fraction and clonality increased. PD-L1 staining and CD8+ counts, not mutational load, tracked tumor T-cell clonality.

Germline CDR1 reads SGHRS; CDR2 reads YFSETQ. Trimming removed 0 bases from V and 2 bases from J, with 8 bases in between. The CDR3 is 14 residues long. Details on this clone: Its antigen remains unknown. Different DNA sequences within this sample yield the same CDR3.

Treatment: randomized to nivolumab then ipilimumab (arm A) or the reverse (arm B). Using immunoSEQ multiplex PCR, the repertoire was profiled, and TCRdb retains in-frame clones only, with some absent. The repertoire holds a few thousand clones, with roughly 24% as singletons. The chain carries TRBV5-1 and TRBJ2-5; tentative D call: TRBD1 (6 bases). The source was tumor tissue (inferred from file names), collected from a patient given nivolumab and ipilimumab in sequence. The source is a human donor with melanoma. Here the CDR3 reads CASSLGQAQETQYF. The CDR3 DNA reads TGCGCCAGCAGCTTGGGACAGGCGCAAGAGACCCAGTACTTC.